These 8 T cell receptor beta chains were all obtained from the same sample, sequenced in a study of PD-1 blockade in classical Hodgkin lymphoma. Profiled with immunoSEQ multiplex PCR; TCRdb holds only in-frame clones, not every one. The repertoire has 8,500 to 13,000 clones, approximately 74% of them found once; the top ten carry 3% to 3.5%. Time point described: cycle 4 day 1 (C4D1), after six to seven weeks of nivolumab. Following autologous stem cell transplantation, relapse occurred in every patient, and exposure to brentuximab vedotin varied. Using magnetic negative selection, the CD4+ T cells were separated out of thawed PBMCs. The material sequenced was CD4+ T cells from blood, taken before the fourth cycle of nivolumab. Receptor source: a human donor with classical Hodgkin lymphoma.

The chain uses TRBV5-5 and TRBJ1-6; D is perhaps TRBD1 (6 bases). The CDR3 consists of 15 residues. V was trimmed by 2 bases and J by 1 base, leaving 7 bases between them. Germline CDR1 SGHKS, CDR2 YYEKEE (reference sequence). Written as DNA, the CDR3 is TGTGCCAGCAGCTTAACAGGGTCCTATAATTCACCCCTCCACTTT. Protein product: CASSLTGSYNSPLHF. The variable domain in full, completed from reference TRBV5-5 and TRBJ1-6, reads DAGVTQSPTHLIKTRGQQVTLRCSPISGHKSVSWYQQVLGQGPQFIFQYYEKEERGRGNFPDRFSARQFPNYSSELNVNALLLGDSALYLCASSLTGSYNSPLHFGNGTRLTVT.

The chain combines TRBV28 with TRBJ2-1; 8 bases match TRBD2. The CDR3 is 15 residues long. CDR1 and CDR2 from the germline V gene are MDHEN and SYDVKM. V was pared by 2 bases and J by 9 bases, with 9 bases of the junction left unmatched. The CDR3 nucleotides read TGTGCCAGCAGTTTACTAAGCGGGAGTAAGTTTGAGCAGTTCTTC. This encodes CASSLLSGSKFEQFF.

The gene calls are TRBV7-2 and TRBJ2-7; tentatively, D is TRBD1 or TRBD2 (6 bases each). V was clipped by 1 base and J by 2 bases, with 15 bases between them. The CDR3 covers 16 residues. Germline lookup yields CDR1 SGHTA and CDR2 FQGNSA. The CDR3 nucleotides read TGTGCCAGCAGCTTAGGGGCGGGGACAAACCCCTACGAGCAGTACTTC. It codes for CASSLGAGTNPYEQYF.

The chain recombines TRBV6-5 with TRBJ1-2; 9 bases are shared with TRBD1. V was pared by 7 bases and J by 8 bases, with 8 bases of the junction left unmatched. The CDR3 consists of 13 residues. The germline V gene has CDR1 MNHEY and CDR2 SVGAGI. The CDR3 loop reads CASTYGQGRGYTF. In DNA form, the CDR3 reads TGTGCCAGCACCTACGGACAGGGGAGAGGCTACACCTTC.

CDR3 sequence: CASSLGGFANSPLHF. The CDR3 DNA is TGTGCCAGCAGCTTGGGGGGGTTCGCTAATTCACCCCTCCACTTT. The chain employs TRBV5-6 and TRBJ1-6; perhaps TRBD1 as D (5 bases). Germline CDR1 and CDR2: SGHDT and YYEEEE. With 0 bases removed from V and 6 bases from J, the gap between germline ends came to 10 bases. The CDR3 extends over 15 amino acids.

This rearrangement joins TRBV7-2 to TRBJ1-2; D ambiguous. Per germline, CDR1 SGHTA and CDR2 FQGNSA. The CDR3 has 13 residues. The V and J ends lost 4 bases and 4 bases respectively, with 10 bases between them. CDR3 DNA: TGTGCCAGCAGCTACGACAACATCTATGGCTACACCTTC. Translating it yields CASSYDNIYGYTF.

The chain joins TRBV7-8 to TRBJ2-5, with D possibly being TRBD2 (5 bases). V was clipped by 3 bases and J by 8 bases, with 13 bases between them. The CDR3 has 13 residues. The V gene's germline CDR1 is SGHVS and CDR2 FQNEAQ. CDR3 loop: CASSLRRRETQYF. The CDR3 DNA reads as TGTGCCAGCAGCTTGCGAAGACGGGAAACCCAGTACTTC.

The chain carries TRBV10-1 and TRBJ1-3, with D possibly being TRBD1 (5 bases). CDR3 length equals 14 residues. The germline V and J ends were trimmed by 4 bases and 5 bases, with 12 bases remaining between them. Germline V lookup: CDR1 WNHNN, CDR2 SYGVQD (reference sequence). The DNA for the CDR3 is TGCGCCAGCAGTGGAACAGGACCAAGAAACACCATATATTTT. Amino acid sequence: CASSGTGPRNTIYF.